The TCR beta chain described here comes from a study of OX40 agonist ivuxolimab in advanced cancers. Turning to the overall study: Ivuxolimab was a fully human IgG2 agonistic monoclonal antibody targeting the costimulatory receptor OX40 (CD134). Intravenous ivuxolimab was administered to patients every 2 weeks at six dose levels: 0.01, 0.1, 0.3, 1.5, 3 and 10 mg/kg. Of the approximately 50 dose-escalation patients, hepatocellular carcinoma was present in about 20, melanoma in some 15, renal cell carcinoma in 9 and head and neck cancer in 9. The dose-escalation cohort was 82.7% male with a mean age of roughly 60 years, ranging from about 23 to 85. Patients were allowed to have had prior anti-PD-1, anti-PD-L1 or anti-CTLA-4 therapy, and 40% of the dose-escalation patients had previously received checkpoint inhibitors. Partial responses were achieved by three dose-escalation patients, of whom one had hepatocellular carcinoma and two had cutaneous melanoma. The point of sequencing TCRbeta in the periphery was to test whether ivuxolimab changed TCR sequence diversity and drove clonal T-cell expansion. The paper covers the monotherapy dose-escalation part of the phase I ivuxolimab trial, which included N ≈ 50 patients.

Patients with a history of autoimmune disease or receiving systemic immunosuppression were excluded from the trial. Peripheral blood for TCR sequencing was collected from all dose cohorts at baseline, on cycle 4 day 1, and on cycle 7 day 1. Samples came from an open-label, multicenter, first-in-human phase I dose-escalation trial of ivuxolimab. Adults with locally advanced or metastatic head and neck squamous cell, hepatocellular, melanoma or renal cell carcinoma were enrolled in the trial. Before TCR sequencing, CD4+ and CD8+ T cells were separately sorted from peripheral blood. Findings and caveats that apply to the study as a whole: After ivuxolimab, expanded clones were on average more numerous among CD8+ T cells than among CD4+ T cells. The antigen specificity of the peripheral T cells that underwent clonal expansion was not determined. Clonal expansion of both CD4+ and CD8+ blood T cells was observed from baseline to week 6 at doses 0.1 to 3.0 mg/kg. Low levels of normalized T-cell clonal expansion were also shown by some nonresponding patients. In partial responders in the 0.1-3.0 mg/kg groups, normalized peripheral clonal expansion was found to be among the lowest, especially among CD8+ T cells.

Genomic DNA was extracted from sorted cells for sequencing of the TCRbeta CDR3 region. The immunoSEQ Assay was used for sequencing of TCRbeta CDR3 regions. Drawn from immuneACCESS, this table holds only the in-frame rearrangements with V and J called that TCRdb kept. Clones are partly lost; checked studies trace under half to an unresolved V gene and leave the rest unexplained. This sample lists 59,000 or so clones; 82% were detected once. Together, the top ten hold about 3.7% of the sample. V and J lose 4 bases and 0 bases, and a span of 12 bases separates them. In the germline V gene, CDR1 corresponds to SGHTA and CDR2 to FQGNSA. The CDR3 runs 15 amino acids, cysteine and phenylalanine included. Only the CDR3 region is kept as DNA, spanning 45 bases read in frame from base 1. About this clone: The antigen it binds to is not known. The record has no base qualities; no much larger clone is one base away.

The receptor was isolated from an adult with an advanced solid tumor such as melanoma, head and neck, liver or kidney cancer. The material was CD4+ or CD8+ T cells sorted from blood, obtained in a trial of the OX40 agonist ivuxolimab. The chain couples TRBV7-2 to TRBJ1-2; matching of 5 bases hints at TRBD1 as the D gene. The DNA reads TGTGCCAGCAGCTCGGCAGGGAGTGCTAACTATGGCTACACCTTC. This is translated as CASSSAGSANYGYTF.